This T cell receptor (beta chain) comes out of a study of cytomegalovirus exposure and HLA in healthy donors. Study outcomes and limitations: The authors later found TCR association rates varying by HLA locus, with DRB1 most and HLA-C fewest. In a later analysis, donors in an Asian-associated ancestry cluster reportedly had fewer N-insertions in productive TCRs than the cohort mean.

Note on this clone: Its antigen is still unknown.

The length of the CDR3 is 18 residues. CDR1 and CDR2 (germline): MGHDK, SYGVNS. Between the trimmed V and J ends, which lost 3 bases and 4 bases, there was a span of 21 bases. A multiplex PCR was run with 60 Vbeta primers and 13 Jbeta primers. In the study's own analysis: A later analysis tallied 80 million or so unique TCR beta chains, about 12 million of them shared. Clones were read by immunoSEQ multiplex PCR, and TCRdb kept only the in-frame ones, dropping some. For V, J and clone size, that table is used; D and trimming come from the DNA. Here the sample spans some 120,000 clones, 79% being singletons.

The sequenced material came from PBMCs. The source is a man in his late teens or twenties in good health and CMV-seronegative. The chain links TRBV25-1 to TRBJ2-2, with D perhaps matching TRBD2 (6 bases). The DNA of the CDR3 is TGTGCCAGCAGTGATCCACGGGGGACTCTAAGGACCACCGGGGAGCTGTTTTTT. Encoded protein: CASSDPRGTLRTTGELFF.